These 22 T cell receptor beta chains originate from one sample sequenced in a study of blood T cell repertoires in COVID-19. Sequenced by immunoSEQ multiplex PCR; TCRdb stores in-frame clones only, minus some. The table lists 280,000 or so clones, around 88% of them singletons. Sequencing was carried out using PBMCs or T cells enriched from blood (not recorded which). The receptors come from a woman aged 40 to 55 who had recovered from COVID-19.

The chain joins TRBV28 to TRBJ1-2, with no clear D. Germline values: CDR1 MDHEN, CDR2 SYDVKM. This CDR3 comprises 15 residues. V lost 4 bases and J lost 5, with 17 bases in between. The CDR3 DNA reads TGTGCCAGCAGTTCCCGATTCACTACATCTTATGGCTACACCTTC. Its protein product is CASSSRFTTSYGYTF.

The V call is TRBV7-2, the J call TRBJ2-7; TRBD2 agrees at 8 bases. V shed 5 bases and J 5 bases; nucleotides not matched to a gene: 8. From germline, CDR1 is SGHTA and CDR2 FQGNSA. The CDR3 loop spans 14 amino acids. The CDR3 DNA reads TGTGCCAGCAGCCCCCGCGGGAGGACCCACGAGCAGTACTTC. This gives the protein CASSPRGRTHEQYF.

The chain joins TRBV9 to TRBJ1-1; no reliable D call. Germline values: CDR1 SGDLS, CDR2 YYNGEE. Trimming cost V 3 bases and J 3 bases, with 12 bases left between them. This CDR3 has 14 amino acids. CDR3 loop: CASSEGLRDTEAFF. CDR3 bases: TGTGCCAGCAGCGAAGGGTTGCGGGACACTGAAGCTTTCTTT.

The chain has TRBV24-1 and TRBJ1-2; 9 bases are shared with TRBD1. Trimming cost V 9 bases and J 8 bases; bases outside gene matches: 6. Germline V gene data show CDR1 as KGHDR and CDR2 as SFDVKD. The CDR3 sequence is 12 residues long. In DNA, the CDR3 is TGTGCCACCCGCGACAGGGGGGAAGGCTACACCTTC. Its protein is CATRDRGEGYTF.

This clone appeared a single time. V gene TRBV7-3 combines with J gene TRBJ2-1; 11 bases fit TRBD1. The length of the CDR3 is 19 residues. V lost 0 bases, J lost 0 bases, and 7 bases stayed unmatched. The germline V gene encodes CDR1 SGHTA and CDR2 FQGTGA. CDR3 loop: CASSLTGQGVSGSYNEQFF. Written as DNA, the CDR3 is TGTGCCAGCAGCTTAACGGGACAGGGGGTTTCTGGCTCCTACAATGAGCAGTTCTTC.

The CDR3 nucleotides read TGTGCCTGGAGTCGAATCCTAGCGGGAGGAACCTACAATGAGCAGTTCTTC. Protein sequence: CAWSRILAGGTYNEQFF. This chain connects TRBV30 to TRBJ2-1, with TRBD2 matching 11 bases. Unmatched junction bases numbered 8, after V lost 2 bases and J lost 2 bases. CDR3 length: 17 residues. Looked up from germline, CDR1 is GTSNPN and CDR2 is SVGIG (reference sequence).

In DNA form, the CDR3 reads TGTGCCAGCAGTTTACAGGGTTCCTACGAGCAGTACTTC. Its protein product is CASSLQGSYEQYF. J is TRBJ2-7 and V is TRBV27, with D possibly matching TRBD1 (5 bases). From germline, CDR1 is MNHEY and CDR2 SMNVEV (reference sequence). The CDR3 sequence is 13 residues long. V was shortened by 2 bases and J by 1 base, with 6 bases between the two germline ends.

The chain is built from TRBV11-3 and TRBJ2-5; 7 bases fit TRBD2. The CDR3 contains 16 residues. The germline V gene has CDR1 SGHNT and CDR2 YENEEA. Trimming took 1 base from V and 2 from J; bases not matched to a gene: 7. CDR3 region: CASSLGGSGLQETQYF. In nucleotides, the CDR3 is TGTGCCAGCAGCTTAGGAGGCTCGGGACTACAAGAGACCCAGTACTTC.

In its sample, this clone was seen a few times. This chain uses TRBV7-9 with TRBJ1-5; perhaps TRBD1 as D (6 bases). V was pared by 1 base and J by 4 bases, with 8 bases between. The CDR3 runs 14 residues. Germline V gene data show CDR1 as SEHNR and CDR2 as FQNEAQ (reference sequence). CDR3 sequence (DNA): TGTGCCAGCAGCTTAGGGACAGCAAATCAGCCCCAGCATTTT. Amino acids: CASSLGTANQPQHF. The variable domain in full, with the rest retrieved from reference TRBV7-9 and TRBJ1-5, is DTGVSQNPRHKITKRGQNVTFRCDPISEHNRLYWYRQTLGQGPEFLTYFQNEAQLEKSRLLSDRFSAERPKGSFSTLEIQRTEQGDSAMYLCASSLGTANQPQHFGDGTRLSIL.

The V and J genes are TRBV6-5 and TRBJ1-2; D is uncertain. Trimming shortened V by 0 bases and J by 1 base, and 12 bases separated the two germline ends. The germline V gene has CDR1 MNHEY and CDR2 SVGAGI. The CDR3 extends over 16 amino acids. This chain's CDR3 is CASSYSWQEFNYGYTF. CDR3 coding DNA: TGTGCCAGCAGTTACTCTTGGCAGGAATTTAACTATGGCTACACCTTC.

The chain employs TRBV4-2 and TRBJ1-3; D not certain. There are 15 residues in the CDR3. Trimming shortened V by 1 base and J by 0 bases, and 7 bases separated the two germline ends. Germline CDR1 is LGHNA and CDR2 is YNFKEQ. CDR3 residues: CASSQVYSSGNTIYF. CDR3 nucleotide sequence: TGTGCCAGCAGCCAAGTTTACAGCTCTGGAAACACCATATATTTT.

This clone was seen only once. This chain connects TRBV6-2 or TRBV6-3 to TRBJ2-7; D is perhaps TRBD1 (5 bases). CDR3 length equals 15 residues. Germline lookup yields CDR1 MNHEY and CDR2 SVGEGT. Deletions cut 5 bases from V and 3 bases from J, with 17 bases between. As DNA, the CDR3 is TGTGCCAGCAGTGGGGCCGGCCTGTCCCTCTACGAGCAGTACTTC. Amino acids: CASSGAGLSLYEQYF.

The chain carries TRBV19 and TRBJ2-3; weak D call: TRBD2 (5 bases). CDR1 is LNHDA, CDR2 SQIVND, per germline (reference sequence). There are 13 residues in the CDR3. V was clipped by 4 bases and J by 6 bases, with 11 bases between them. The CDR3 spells CASSTTRPDTQYF. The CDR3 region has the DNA TGTGCCAGTAGTACAACTAGGCCGGATACGCAGTATTTT.

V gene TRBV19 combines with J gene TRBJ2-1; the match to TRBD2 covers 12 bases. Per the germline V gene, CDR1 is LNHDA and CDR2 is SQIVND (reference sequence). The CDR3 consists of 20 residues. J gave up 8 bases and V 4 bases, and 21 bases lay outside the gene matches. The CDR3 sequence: CASSNRQGVPGLAGRDEQFF. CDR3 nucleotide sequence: TGTGCCAGTAGTAACAGACAGGGGGTGCCCGGACTAGCGGGGAGGGATGAGCAGTTCTTC.

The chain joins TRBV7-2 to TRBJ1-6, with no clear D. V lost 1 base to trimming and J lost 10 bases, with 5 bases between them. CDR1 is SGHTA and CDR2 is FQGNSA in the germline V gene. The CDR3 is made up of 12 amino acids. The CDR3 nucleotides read TGTGCCAGCAGCTTAGTCGGGTCACCCCTCCACTTT. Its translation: CASSLVGSPLHF.

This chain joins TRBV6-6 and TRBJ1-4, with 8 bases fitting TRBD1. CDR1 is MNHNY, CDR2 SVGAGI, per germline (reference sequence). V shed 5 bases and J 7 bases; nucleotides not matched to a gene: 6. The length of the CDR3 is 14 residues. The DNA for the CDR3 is TGTGCCAGCAGTACGACAGGGGAGCGTGAAAAACTGTTTTTT. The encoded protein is CASSTTGEREKLFF.

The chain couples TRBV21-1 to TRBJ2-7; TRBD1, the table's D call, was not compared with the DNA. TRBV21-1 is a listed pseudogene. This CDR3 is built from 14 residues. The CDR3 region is CASSKPGQGYEQYF. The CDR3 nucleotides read TGTGCCAGCAGCAAGCCGGGACAGGGCTACGAGCAGTACTTC.

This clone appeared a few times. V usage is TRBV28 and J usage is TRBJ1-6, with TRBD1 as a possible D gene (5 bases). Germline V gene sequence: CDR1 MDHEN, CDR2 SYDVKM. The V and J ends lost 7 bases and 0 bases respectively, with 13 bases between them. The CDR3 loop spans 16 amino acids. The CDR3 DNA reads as TGTGCCAGCATCCCAGGGTACAGCTCCTATAATTCACCCCTCCACTTT. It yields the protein CASIPGYSSYNSPLHF.

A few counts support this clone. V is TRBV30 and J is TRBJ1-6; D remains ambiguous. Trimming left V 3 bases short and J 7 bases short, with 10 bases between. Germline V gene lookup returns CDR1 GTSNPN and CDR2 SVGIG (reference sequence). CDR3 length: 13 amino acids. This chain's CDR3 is CAWSPLGNSPLHF. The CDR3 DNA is TGTGCCTGGAGCCCCCTCGGGAATTCACCCCTCCACTTT.

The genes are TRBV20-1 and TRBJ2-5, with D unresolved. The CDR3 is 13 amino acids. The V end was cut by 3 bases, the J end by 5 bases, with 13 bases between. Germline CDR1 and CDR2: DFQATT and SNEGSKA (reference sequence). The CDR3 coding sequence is TGCAGTGCTAGTACCGCCCTGAGGGAGACCCAGTACTTC. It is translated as CSASTALRETQYF.

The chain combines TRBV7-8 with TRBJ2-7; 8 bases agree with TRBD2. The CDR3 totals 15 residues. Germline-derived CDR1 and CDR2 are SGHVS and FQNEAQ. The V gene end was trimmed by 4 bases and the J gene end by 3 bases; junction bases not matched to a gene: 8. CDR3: CASSSSGTSIYEQYF. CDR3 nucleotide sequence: TGTGCCAGCAGCTCCTCCGGGACTAGTATCTACGAGCAGTACTTC.

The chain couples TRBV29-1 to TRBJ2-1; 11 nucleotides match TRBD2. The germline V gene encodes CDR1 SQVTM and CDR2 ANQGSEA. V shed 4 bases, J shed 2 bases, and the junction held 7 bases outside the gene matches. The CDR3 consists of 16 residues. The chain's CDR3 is CSVVPKLAGAYNEQFF. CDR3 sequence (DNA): TGCAGCGTTGTCCCCAAACTAGCGGGAGCCTACAATGAGCAGTTCTTC.